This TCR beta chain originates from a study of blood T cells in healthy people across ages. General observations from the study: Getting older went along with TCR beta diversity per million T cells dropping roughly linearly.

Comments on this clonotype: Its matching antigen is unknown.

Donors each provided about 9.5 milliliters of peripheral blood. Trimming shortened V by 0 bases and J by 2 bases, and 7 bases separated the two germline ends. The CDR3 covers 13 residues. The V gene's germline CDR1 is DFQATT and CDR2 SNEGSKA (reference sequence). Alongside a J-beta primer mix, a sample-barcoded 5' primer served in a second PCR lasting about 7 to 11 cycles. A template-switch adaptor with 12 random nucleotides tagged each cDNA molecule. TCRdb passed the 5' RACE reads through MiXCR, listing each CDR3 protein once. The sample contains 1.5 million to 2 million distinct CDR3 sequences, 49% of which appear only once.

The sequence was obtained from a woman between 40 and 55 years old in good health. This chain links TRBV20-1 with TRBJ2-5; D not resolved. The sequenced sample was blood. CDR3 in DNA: TGCAGTGCTAGAGATGCCCCTCAAGAGACCCAGTACTTC. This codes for CSARDAPQETQYF.